This T cell receptor beta chain was identified in a study of radiation and T cells in renal cell carcinoma. The CDR3 is 15 amino acids. Trimming removed 7 bases from V and 0 bases from J; junction bases left unmatched: 12. The germline V gene has CDR1 SQVTM and CDR2 ANQGSEA. Of note for this clone: The antigen is not known.

Measured with immunoSEQ multiplex PCR; TCRdb has only the in-frame clones, and not every one. Of more than 65,000 clones in the sample, approximately 86% were seen once. Time point meaning: blood 2 weeks post-SBRT. The treatment was: 15 Gy SBRT to primary tumor, nephrectomy 4 weeks later. General observations from the study: Without pretreatment biopsies, baseline tumor clonotype presence was undetermined.

The rearrangement uses TRBV29-1 and TRBJ2-7; 7 nucleotides match TRBD1. Sequenced here: blood, sampled from a patient whose treatment included radiotherapy and nephrectomy. This sequence originates from a woman aged 45-65 years with renal cell carcinoma. The CDR3 sequence: CSANRARGSSYEQYF. The CDR3 DNA reads TGCAGCGCAAATAGAGCCAGGGGGAGCTCCTACGAGCAGTACTTC.